The clone carrying this T cell receptor beta chain was seen only a few times. With 5 bases clipped from V and 9 bases from J, the junction kept 6 bases outside the gene matches. Germline V gene sequence: CDR1 KGHSH, CDR2 LQKENI. CDR3 length: 13 residues. Only in-frame clones appear in the TCRdb table, and some are missing; sequencing was by immunoSEQ multiplex PCR. The table shows 250,000 or so clones, with about 91% occurring only once. The entry originates in a study of blood T cell repertoires in COVID-19. J is TRBJ2-1 and V is TRBV18, with 8 bases matching TRBD1. The TCR was taken from a woman in her thirties with acute COVID-19. Sequencing was performed on PBMCs or T cells enriched from blood (not recorded which). The CDR3 region is CASSLQGVSEQFF. In nucleotides, the CDR3 is TGTGCCAGCTCATTACAGGGGGTGAGTGAGCAGTTCTTC.